One and the same sample provided the 2 T cell receptor beta chains below, sequenced in a study of blood T cell repertoires in COVID-19. Using immunoSEQ multiplex PCR, the repertoire was profiled, and TCRdb retains in-frame clones only, with some absent. The table lists about 92,000 clones, roughly 70% of them singletons. Sequencing was performed on peripheral blood. The source of these receptors is a woman aged 55-70 years in a cohort sampled during active or convalescent COVID-19.

The chain recombines TRBV9 with TRBJ2-7; 8 bases map to TRBD1. V lost 0 bases, J lost 5 bases, and 4 bases stayed unmatched. Per the germline V gene, CDR1 is SGDLS and CDR2 is YYNGEE. The CDR3 runs to 14 residues. This CDR3 is CASSVGTGKHEQYF. The CDR3 bases are TGTGCCAGCAGCGTAGGGACAGGGAAGCACGAGCAGTACTTC.

This chain uses TRBV7-8 with TRBJ1-2; D might be TRBD1 (5 bases). The CDR3 spans 16 residues. Trimming shortened V by 0 bases and J by 7 bases, and 18 bases separated the two germline ends. Germline V CDR1 and CDR2: SGHVS, FQNEAQ. The DNA for the CDR3 is TGTGCCAGCAGCTTAGCGGGTGGGAGGGGCCGCAGTGGCTACACCTTC. Translation gives CASSLAGGRGRSGYTF.